This T cell receptor beta chain was sequenced for a study of blood T cell repertoires in COVID-19. Overall study: The study drew acute and convalescent COVID-19 samples from the United States, Italy and Spain. PBMCs, B-cell-depleted T cells, or T cells were the source of the cDNA or gDNA that made up the material.

In the original processing: Estimation of nucleated cell counts was performed using reference gene primer amplification. Sequencing used immunoSEQ multiplex PCR; TCRdb keeps in-frame clones, though not all of them. D and trimming were read from the DNA, whereas the V and J calls and clone size are those reported in that table. The profile shows 55,000 to 90,000 clones, about 90% of them singletons. Deletions cut 4 bases from V and 2 bases from J, with 5 bases between. CDR1 and CDR2 (germline): SQVTM, ANQGSEA. The CDR3 has 11 residues. Sequenced sample: peripheral blood. The chain is built from TRBV29-1 and TRBJ2-5, with D unclear. This sequence originates from a human donor with active COVID-19. The donor label of this sample is uncertain. CDR3 in DNA: TGCAGCGTTGCACTACAAGAGACCCAGTACTTC. Its protein product is CSVALQETQYF.